This T cell receptor beta chain was sequenced during a study of T-cell memory formation after mild COVID-19. Across the whole study: Largely donor-specific sequence clusters came from two donors.

About this clonotype: Antigen: not known.

General study results and limits: The study found balanced CD4/CD8 in clones contracting day 15 to 85 and a CD4+ lean in later expanders.

In TCRdb, the 5' RACE reads were re-called with MiXCR into one record per CDR3 protein. The sample has 350,000 to 550,000 distinct CDR3 sequences, roughly 18% seen once; the top ten hold approximately 21%. The specimen was PBMCs or a T cell subset sorted from them (not recorded which). The origin of this receptor is a man between 18 and 35 years old who had mild COVID-19 (a few samples of this study predate the infection). Cell type and time point are not known.

The CDR3, as DNA: TGTGCCAGCAGCTTATTTGCGGGGAAACTGGAGACCCAGTACTTC. Its translation: CASSLFAGKLETQYF. The chain joins TRBV11-2 to TRBJ2-5; possible D gene TRBD2, 6 bases. Germline loops: CDR1 SGHAT, CDR2 FQNNGV. This CDR3 is 15 amino acids long. Trimming took off 2 bases at V and 5 bases at J, with 15 bases between the two ends.